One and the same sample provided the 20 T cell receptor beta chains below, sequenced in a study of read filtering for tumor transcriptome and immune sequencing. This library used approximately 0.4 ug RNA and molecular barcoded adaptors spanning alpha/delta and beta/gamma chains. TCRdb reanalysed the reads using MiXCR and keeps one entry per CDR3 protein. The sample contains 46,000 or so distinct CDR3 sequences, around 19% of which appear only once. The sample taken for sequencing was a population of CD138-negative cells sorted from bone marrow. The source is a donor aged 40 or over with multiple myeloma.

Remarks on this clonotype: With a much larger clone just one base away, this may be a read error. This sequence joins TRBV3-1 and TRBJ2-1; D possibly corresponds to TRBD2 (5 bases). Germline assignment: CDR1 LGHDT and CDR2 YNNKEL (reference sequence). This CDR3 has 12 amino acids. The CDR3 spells CAISQVVGGQFF. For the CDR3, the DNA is TGTGCCATCAGCCAAGTGGTAGGAGGGCAGTTCTTC.

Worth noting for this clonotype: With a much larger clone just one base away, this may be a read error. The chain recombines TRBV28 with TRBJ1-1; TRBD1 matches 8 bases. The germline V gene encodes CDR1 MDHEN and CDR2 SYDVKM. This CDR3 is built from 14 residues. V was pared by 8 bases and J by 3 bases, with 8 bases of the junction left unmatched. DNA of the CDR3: TGTGCCAGCCCCGGGACAGGCGCTGACACTGAAGCTTTCTTT. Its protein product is CASPGTGADTEAFF.

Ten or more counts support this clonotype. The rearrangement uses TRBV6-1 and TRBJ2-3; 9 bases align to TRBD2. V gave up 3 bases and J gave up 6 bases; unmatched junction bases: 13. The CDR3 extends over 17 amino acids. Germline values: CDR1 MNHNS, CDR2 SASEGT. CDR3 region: CASSDTSGYSIPDTQYF. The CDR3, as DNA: TGTGCCAGCAGTGACACTAGCGGGTACAGTATACCGGATACGCAGTATTTT.

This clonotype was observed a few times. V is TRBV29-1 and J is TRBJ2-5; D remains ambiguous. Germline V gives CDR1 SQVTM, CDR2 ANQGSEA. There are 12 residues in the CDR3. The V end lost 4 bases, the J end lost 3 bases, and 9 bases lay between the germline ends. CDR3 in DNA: TGCAGCGTTGGGCAGCAGAAAGAGACCCAGTACTTC. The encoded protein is CSVGQQKETQYF.

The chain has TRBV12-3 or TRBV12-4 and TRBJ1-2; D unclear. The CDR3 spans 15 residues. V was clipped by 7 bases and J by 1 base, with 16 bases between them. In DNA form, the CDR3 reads TGTGCCAGCACTTTGGGCGCAGCTGGTAACTATGGCTACACCTTC. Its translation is CASTLGAAGNYGYTF.

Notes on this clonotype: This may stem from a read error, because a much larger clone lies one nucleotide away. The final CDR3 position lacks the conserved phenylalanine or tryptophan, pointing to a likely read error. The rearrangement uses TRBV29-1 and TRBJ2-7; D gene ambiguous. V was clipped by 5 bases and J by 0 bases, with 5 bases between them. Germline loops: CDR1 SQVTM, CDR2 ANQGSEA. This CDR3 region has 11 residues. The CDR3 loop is CSVSISYEQYL. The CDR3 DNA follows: TGCAGCGTTTCCATCTCCTACGAGCAGTACCTC.

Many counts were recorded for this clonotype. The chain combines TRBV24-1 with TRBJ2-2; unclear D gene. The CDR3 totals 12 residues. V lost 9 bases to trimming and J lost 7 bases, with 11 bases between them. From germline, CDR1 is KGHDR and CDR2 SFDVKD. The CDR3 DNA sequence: TGTGCCACCTCGGCAGCCATCGGGGAGCTGTTTTTT. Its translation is CATSAAIGELFF.

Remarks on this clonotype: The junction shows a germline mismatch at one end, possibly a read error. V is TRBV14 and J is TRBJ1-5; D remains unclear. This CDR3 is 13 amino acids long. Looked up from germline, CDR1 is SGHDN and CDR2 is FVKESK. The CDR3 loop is CASSYSHNRPQHF. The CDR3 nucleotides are TGTGCCAGCAGTTACAGTCACAATCGGCCCCAGCATTTT. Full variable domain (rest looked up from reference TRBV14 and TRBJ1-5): EAGVTQFPSHSVIEKGQTVTLRCDPISGHDNLYWYRRVMGKEIKFLLHFVKESKQDESGMPNNRFLAERTGGTYSTLKVQPAELEDSGVYFCASSYSHNRPQHFGDGTRLSIL.

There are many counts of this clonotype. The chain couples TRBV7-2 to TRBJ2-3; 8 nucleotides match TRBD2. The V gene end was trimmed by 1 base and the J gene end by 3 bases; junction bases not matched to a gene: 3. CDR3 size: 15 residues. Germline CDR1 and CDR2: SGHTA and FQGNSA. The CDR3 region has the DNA TGTGCCAGCAGCTTAGAAGCGGGAGAAACAGATACGCAGTATTTT. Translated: CASSLEAGETDTQYF.

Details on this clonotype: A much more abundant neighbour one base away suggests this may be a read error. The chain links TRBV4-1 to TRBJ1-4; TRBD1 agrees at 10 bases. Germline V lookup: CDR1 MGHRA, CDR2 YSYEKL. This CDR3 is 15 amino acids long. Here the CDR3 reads CASSQEGTGVERLFF. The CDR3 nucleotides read TGCGCCAGCAGCCAGGAAGGGACAGGGGTTGAAAGACTGTTTTTT.

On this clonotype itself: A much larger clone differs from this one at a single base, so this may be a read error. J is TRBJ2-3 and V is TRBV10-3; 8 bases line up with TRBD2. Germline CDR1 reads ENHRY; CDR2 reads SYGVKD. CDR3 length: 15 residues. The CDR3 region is CAISTASGRSDAQYF. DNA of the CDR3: TGTGCCATCAGCACGGCTAGCGGGCGCTCAGATGCGCAGTATTTT.

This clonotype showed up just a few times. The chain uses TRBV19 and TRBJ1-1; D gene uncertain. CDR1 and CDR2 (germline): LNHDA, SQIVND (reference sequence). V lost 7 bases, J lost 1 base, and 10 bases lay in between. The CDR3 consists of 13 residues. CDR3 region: CASKHSQNTEAFF. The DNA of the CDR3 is TGTGCCAGTAAACACAGTCAGAACACTGAAGCTTTCTTT. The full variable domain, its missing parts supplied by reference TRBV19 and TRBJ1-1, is DGGITQSPKYLFRKEGQNVTLSCEQNLNHDAMYWYRQDPGQGLRLIYYSQIVNDFQKGDIAEGYSVSREKKESFPLTVTSAQKNPTAFYLCASKHSQNTEAFFGQGTRLTVV.

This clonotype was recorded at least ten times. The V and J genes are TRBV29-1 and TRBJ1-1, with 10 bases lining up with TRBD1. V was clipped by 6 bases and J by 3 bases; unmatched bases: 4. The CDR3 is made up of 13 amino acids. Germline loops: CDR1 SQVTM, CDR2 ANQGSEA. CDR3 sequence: CSVLTGGHTEAFF. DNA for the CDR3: TGCAGCGTCTTGACAGGGGGCCACACTGAAGCTTTCTTT.

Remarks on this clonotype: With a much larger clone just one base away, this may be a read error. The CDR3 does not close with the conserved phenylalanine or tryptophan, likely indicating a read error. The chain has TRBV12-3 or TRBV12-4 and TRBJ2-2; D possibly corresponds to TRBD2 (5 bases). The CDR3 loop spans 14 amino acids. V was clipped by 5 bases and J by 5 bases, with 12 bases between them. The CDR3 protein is CASSPFRRTGELFL. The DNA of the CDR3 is TGTGCCAGCAGTCCCTTCCGGAGGACCGGGGAGCTGTTTCTT.

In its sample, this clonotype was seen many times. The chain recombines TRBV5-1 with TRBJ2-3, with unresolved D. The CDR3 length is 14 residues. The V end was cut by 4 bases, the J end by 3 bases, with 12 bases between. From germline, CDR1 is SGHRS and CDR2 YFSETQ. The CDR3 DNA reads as TGCGCCAGCAGCACCGCAGATGGGACAGATACGCAGTATTTT. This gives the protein CASSTADGTDTQYF.

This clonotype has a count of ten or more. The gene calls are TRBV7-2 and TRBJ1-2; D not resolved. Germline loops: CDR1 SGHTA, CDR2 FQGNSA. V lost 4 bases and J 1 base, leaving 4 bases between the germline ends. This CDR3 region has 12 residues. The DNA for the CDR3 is TGTGCCAGCAGCTCAGATAACTATGGCTACACCTTC. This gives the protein CASSSDNYGYTF.

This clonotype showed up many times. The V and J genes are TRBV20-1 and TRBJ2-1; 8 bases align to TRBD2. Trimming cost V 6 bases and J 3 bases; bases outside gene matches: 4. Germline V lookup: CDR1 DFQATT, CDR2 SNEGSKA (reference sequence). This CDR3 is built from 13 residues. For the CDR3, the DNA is TGCAGTGCCTCTAGCGGGCTCTACAATGAGCAGTTCTTC. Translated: CSASSGLYNEQFF.

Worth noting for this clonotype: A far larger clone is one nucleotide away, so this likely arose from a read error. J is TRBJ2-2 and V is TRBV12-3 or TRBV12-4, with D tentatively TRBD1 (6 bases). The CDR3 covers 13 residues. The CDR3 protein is CASSLTGSGELSF. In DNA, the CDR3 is TGTGCCAGCAGCCTCACAGGGTCCGGGGAGCTGTCTTTT.

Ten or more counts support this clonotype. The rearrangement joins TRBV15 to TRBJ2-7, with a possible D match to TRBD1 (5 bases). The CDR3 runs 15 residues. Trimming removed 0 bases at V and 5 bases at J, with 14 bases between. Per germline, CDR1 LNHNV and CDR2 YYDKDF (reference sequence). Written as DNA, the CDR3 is TGTGCCACCAGCAGAGACAGGGTAGGGCCTCACGAGCAGTACTTC. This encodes CATSRDRVGPHEQYF.

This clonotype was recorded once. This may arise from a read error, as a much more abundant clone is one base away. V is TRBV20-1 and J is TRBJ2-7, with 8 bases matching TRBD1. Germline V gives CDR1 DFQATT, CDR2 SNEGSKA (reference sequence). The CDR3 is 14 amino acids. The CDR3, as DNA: TGCAGTGCTAGTCTAGGACAGGGAACTCACGAGCAGCACTTC. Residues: CSASLGQGTHEQHF.